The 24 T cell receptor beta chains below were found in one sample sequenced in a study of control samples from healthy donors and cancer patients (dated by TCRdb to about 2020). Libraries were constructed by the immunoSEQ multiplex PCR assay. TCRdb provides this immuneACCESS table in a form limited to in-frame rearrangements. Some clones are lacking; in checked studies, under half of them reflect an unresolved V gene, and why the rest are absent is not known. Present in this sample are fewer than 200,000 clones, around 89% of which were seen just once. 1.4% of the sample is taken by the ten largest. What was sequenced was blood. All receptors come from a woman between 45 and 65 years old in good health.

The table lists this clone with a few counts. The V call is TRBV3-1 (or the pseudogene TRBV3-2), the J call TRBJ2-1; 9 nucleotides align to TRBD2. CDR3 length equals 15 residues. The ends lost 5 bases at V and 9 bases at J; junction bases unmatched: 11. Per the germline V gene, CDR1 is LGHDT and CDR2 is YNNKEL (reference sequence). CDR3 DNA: TGTGCCAGCAGCTTACGCGGGGGGGCTGGAGGTGAGCAGTTCTTC. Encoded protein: CASSLRGGAGGEQFF.

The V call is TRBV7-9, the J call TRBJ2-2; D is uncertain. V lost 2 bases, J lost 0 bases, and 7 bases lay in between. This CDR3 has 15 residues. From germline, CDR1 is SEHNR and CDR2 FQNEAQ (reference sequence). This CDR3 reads CASSLTDTNTGELFF. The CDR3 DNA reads TGTGCCAGCAGCTTAACAGATACGAACACCGGGGAGCTGTTTTTT.

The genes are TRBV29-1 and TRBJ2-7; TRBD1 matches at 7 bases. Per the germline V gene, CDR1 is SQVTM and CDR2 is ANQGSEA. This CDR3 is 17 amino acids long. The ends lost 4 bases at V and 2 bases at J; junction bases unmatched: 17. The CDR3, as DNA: TGCAGCGTTGCTGGAGTCATGGATAGAGGGGGCACCTACGAGCAGTACTTC. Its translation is CSVAGVMDRGGTYEQYF.

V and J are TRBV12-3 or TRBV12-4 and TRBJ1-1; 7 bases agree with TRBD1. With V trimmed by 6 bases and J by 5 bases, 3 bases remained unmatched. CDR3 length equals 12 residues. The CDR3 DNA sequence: TGTGCCAGCAGGGGACAGTTGACTGAAGCTTTCTTT. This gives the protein CASRGQLTEAFF.

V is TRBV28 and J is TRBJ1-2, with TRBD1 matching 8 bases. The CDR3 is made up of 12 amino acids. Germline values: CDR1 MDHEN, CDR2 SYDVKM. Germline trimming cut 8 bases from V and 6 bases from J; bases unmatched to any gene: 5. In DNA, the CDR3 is TGTGCCAGCTCTCCAGGGGGCAATGGCTACACCTTC. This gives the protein CASSPGGNGYTF.

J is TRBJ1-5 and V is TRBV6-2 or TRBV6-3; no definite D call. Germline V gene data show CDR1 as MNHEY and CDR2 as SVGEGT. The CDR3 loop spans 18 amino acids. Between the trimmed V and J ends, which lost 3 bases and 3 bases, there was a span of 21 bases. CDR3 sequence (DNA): TGTGCCAGCAGTTATTCACAAAGCAGGATGGGAACCAATCAGCCCCAGCATTTT. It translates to CASSYSQSRMGTNQPQHF.

The CDR3 DNA follows: TGTGCCAGCTCACCAATTTCGCCCAGCACCACCCCTTCTAACTATGGCTACACCTTC. Its protein is CASSPISPSTTPSNYGYTF. The V gene is TRBV18, the J gene TRBJ1-2; unclear D gene. The CDR3 length is 19 residues. Germline CDR1 reads KGHSH; CDR2 reads LQKENI. Trimming took off 2 bases at V and 0 bases at J, with 22 bases between the two ends. The complete variable domain, with remaining parts taken from reference TRBV18 and TRBJ1-2, reads NAGVMQNPRHLVRRRGQEARLRCSPMKGHSHVYWYRQLPEEGLKFMVYLQKENIIDESGMPKERFSAEFPKEGPSILRIQQVVRGDSAAYFCASSPISPSTTPSNYGYTFGSGTRLTVV.

The CDR3 loop reads CASSLDGTAYGYTF. The CDR3 bases are TGTGCCAGCAGTTTGGATGGGACGGCCTATGGCTACACCTTC. The chain has TRBV28 and TRBJ1-2; tentatively, D is TRBD1 (5 bases). CDR1 is MDHEN and CDR2 is SYDVKM in the germline V gene. This CDR3 spans 14 amino acids. V was cut by 3 bases and J by 4 bases, with 12 bases left in between.

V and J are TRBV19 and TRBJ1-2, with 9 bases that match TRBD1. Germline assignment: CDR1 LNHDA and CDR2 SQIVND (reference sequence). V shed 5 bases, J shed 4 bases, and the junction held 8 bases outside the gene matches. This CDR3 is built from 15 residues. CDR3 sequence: CASSLQGAQVYGYTF. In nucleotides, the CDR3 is TGTGCCAGTAGTCTACAGGGGGCGCAGGTCTATGGCTACACCTTC.

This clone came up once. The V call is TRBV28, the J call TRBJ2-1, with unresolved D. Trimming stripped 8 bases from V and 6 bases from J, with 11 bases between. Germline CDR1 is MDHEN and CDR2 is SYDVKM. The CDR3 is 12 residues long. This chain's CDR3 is CASSRGPNEQFF. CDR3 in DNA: TGTGCCAGCTCCCGCGGCCCCAATGAGCAGTTCTTC.

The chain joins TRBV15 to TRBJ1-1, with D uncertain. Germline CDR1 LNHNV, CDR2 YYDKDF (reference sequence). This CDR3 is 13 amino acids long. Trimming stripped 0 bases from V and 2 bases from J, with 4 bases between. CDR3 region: CATSRDLNTEAFF. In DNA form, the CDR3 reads TGTGCCACCAGCAGAGATCTTAACACTGAAGCTTTCTTT.

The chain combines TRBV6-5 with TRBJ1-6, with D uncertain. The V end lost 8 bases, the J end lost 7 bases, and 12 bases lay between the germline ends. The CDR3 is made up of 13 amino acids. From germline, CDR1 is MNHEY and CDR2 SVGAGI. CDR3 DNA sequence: TGTGCCAGCCTTGTATTTGGGAATTCACCCCTCCACTTT. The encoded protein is CASLVFGNSPLHF.

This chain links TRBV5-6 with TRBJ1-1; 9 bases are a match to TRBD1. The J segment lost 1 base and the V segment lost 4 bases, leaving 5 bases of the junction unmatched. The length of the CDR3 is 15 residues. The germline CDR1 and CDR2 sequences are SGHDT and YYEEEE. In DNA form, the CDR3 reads TGTGCCAGCAGCCGAAGGGACAGGGAGAACACTGAAGCTTTCTTT. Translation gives CASSRRDRENTEAFF.

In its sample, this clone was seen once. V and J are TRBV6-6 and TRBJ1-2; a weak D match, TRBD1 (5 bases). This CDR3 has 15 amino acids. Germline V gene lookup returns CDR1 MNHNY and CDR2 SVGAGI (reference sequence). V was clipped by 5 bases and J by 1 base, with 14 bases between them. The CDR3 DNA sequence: TGTGCCAGCAGTCGCGGCGGGCAGGGTAACTATGGCTACACCTTC. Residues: CASSRGGQGNYGYTF.

The CDR3 here is CASSLRTGVAFF. The DNA for the CDR3 is TGTGCCAGCAGCTTGCGGACAGGCGTAGCTTTCTTT. The V gene is TRBV7-2, the J gene TRBJ1-1, with 7 positions matching TRBD1. The germline V gene has CDR1 SGHTA and CDR2 FQGNSA. Trimming removed 3 bases from V and 10 bases from J; junction bases left unmatched: 5. CDR3 length: 12 residues. Full variable domain (outside the CDR3, taken from reference TRBV7-2 and TRBJ1-1): GAGVSQSPSNKVTEKGKDVELRCDPISGHTALYWYRQSLGQGLEFLIYFQGNSAPDKSGLPSDRFSAERTGGSVSTLTIQRTQQEDSAVYLCASSLRTGVAFFGQGTRLTVV.

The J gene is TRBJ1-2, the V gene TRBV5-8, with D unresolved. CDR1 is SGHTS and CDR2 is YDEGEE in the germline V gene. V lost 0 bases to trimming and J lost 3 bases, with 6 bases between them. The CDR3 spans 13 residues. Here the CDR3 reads CASSLGVDYGYTF. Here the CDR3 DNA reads TGTGCCAGCAGCTTGGGGGTTGACTATGGCTACACCTTC.

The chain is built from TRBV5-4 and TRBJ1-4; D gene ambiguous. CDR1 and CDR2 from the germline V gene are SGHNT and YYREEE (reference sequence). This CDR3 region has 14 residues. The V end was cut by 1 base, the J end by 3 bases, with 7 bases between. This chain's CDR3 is CASSLRTPNEKLFF. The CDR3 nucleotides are TGTGCCAGCAGCTTGAGGACGCCTAATGAAAAACTGTTTTTT.

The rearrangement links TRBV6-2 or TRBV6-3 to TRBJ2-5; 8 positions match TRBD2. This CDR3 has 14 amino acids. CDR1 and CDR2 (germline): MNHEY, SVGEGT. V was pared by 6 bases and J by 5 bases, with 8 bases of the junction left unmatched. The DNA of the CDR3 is TGTGCCAGCAGCCTGCGGGGGGCCGGGGAGACCCAGTACTTC. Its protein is CASSLRGAGETQYF.

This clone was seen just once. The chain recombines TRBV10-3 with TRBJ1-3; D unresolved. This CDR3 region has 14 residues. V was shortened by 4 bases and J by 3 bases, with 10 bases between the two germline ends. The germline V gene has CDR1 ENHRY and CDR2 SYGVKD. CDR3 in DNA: TGTGCCATCAGTGGCGGGGTAGGTGGAAACACCATATATTTT. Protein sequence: CAISGGVGGNTIYF.

DNA for the CDR3: TGTGCCAGCAGGAGGGGAGGCAATGAAAAACTGTTTTTT. This translates into CASRRGGNEKLFF. This rearrangement joins TRBV6-5 to TRBJ1-4, with a weak D call TRBD1 (5 bases). The CDR3 covers 13 residues. In germline, CDR1 is MNHEY, CDR2 SVGAGI. V was trimmed by 6 bases and J by 5 bases, leaving 10 bases between them.

The CDR3 here is CASSPQKETQYF. Written as DNA, the CDR3 is TGTGCCAGCAGCCCTCAGAAAGAGACCCAGTACTTC. The V gene is TRBV11-2, the J gene TRBJ2-5; D is unclear. This CDR3 is built from 12 residues. CDR1 is SGHAT, CDR2 FQNNGV, per germline. V gave up 5 bases and J gave up 3 bases, with 7 bases separating them. Using reference TRBV11-2 and TRBJ2-5 for the parts outside the CDR3, the full variable domain is EAGVAQSPRYKIIEKRQSVAFWCNPISGHATLYWYQQILGQGPKLLIQFQNNGVVDDSQLPKDRFSAERLKGVDSTLKIQPAKLEDSAVYLCASSPQKETQYFGPGTRLLVL.

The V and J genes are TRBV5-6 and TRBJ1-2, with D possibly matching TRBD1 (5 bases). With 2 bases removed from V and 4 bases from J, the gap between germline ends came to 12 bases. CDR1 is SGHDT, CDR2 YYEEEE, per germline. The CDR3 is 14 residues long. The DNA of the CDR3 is TGTGCCAGCAGCTTAACCGGGACCGTCTATGGCTACACCTTC. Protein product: CASSLTGTVYGYTF. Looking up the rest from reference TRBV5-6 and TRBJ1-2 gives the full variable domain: DAGVTQSPTHLIKTRGQQVTLRCSPKSGHDTVSWYQQALGQGPQFIFQYYEEEERQRGNFPDRFSGHQFPNYSSELNVNALLLGDSALYLCASSLTGTVYGYTFGSGTRLTVV.

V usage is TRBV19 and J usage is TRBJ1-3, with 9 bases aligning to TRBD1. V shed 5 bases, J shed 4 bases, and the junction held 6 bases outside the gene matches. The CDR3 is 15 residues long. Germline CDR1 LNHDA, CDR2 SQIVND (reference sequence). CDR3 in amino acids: CASSPGQGFGNTIYF. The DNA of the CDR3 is TGTGCCAGTAGTCCGGGACAGGGTTTCGGAAACACCATATATTTT.

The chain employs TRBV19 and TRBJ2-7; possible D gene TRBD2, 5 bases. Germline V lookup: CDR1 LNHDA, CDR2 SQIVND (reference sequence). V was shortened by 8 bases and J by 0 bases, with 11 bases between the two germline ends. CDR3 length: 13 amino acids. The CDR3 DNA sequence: TGTGCCAGTTCGAGGGCCTTCTCCTACGAGCAGTACTTC. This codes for CASSRAFSYEQYF. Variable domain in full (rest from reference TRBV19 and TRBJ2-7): DGGITQSPKYLFRKEGQNVTLSCEQNLNHDAMYWYRQDPGQGLRLIYYSQIVNDFQKGDIAEGYSVSREKKESFPLTVTSAQKNPTAFYLCASSRAFSYEQYFGPGTRLTVT.